Shown below are 20 T cell receptor beta chains from a single sample sequenced in a study of OX40 agonist ivuxolimab in advanced cancers. The repertoire was sequenced with immunoSEQ multiplex PCR; TCRdb's copy has only in-frame clones and lacks some. Of about 110,000 clones in the sample, about 91% were seen once. The source was CD4+ or CD8+ T cells sorted from blood, collected in a trial of the OX40 agonist ivuxolimab. Every receptor here comes from an adult with an advanced solid tumor such as melanoma, head and neck, liver or kidney cancer.

The chain uses TRBV5-1 and TRBJ2-2, with 12 bases identical to TRBD1. J gave up 7 bases and V 3 bases, and 22 bases lay outside the gene matches. There are 21 residues in the CDR3. Germline lookup yields CDR1 SGHRS and CDR2 YFSETQ. CDR3 in amino acids: CASSSSAGQGAVGVLIGELFF. The CDR3 DNA follows: TGCGCCAGCAGCTCCTCCGCGGGACAGGGGGCTGTCGGCGTTCTGATCGGGGAGCTGTTTTTT.

J is TRBJ2-3 and V is TRBV25-1; 9 nucleotides agree with TRBD2. The CDR3 runs 14 residues. Germline loops: CDR1 MGHDK, CDR2 SYGVNS. J lost 7 bases, V lost 3 bases, and 5 bases had no gene match. Here the CDR3 DNA reads TGTGCCAGCAGTGACGGCGGGAGGGCCAATACGCAGTATTTT. It specifies CASSDGGRANTQYF.

The J gene is TRBJ2-2, the V gene TRBV19; unclear D gene. Per the germline V gene, CDR1 is LNHDA and CDR2 is SQIVND (reference sequence). Deletions cut 5 bases from V and 6 bases from J, with 4 bases between. This CDR3 has 11 amino acids. CDR3 nucleotides: TGTGCCAGTAGTCCGCCCGGGGAGCTGTTTTTT. Its protein is CASSPPGELFF.

This rearrangement joins TRBV2 to TRBJ2-1; no clear D gene. V lost 5 bases and J 4 bases, leaving 6 bases between the germline ends. Germline lookup yields CDR1 SNHLY and CDR2 FYNNEI. The CDR3 has 12 residues. The CDR3 coding sequence is TGTGCCAGCAGTCTAGGTTACAATGAGCAGTTCTTC. Protein product: CASSLGYNEQFF.

This chain joins TRBV15 and TRBJ2-5; TRBD1 matches 7 bases. Germline V CDR1 and CDR2: LNHNV, YYDKDF (reference sequence). The V segment lost 2 bases and the J segment 4 bases; nucleotides outside the gene matches: 4. The CDR3 totals 14 residues. CDR3 in amino acids: CATSRPTGPETQYF. In DNA form, the CDR3 reads TGTGCCACCAGCAGACCGACAGGGCCAGAGACCCAGTACTTC.

The chain carries TRBV5-1 and TRBJ1-4; D gene ambiguous. Germline CDR1 reads SGHRS; CDR2 reads YFSETQ. V lost 6 bases to trimming and J lost 0 bases, with 12 bases between them. This CDR3 is 15 amino acids long. CDR3 in DNA: TGCGCCAGCAAAGCAAGCCCTGCAACTAATGAAAAACTGTTTTTT. It is translated as CASKASPATNEKLFF.

The chain couples TRBV27 to TRBJ2-7; TRBD2 agrees at 14 bases. The trim removed 5 bases at V and 4 bases at J, leaving 10 bases unmatched. The CDR3 spans 17 residues. Germline CDR1 MNHEY, CDR2 SMNVEV (reference sequence). The CDR3: CASSVKGLAGASYEQYF. Here the CDR3 DNA reads TGTGCCAGCAGTGTAAAGGGACTAGCGGGAGCATCGTACGAGCAGTACTTC.

This clone has only one observation. The CDR3: CASTSAPVGHGNQPQHF. For the CDR3, the DNA is TGTGCCAGTACCTCGGCACCTGTGGGACACGGCAATCAGCCCCAGCATTTT. The J gene is TRBJ1-5, the V gene TRBV19; TRBD1 might be the D (6 bases). Trimming cost V 7 bases and J 2 bases, with 21 bases left between them. There are 17 residues in the CDR3. Germline assignment: CDR1 LNHDA and CDR2 SQIVND (reference sequence).

To note about this clone: A read error may account for a junction end that differs from germline. This sequence joins TRBV7-7 and TRBJ2-5; 8 bases map to TRBD2. The CDR3 totals 13 residues. Germline assignment: CDR1 SSHAT and CDR2 FNYEAQ (reference sequence). The CDR3 loop reads CASSLTSGQTQYF. DNA for the CDR3: TGTGCTAGCAGCTTAACTAGCGGACAGACCCAGTACTTC.

The rearrangement links TRBV9 to TRBJ1-2; 8 nucleotides line up with TRBD1. This CDR3 has 13 amino acids. Germline-derived CDR1 and CDR2 are SGDLS and YYNGEE. V shed 3 bases and J 7 bases; nucleotides not matched to a gene: 5. CDR3 DNA: TGTGCCAGCAGCGATCAGGGGGCTATTGGCTACACCTTC. This encodes CASSDQGAIGYTF.

This chain links TRBV27 with TRBJ2-1; D may be TRBD1 (5 bases). Per germline, CDR1 MNHEY and CDR2 SMNVEV (reference sequence). V was clipped by 5 bases and J by 9 bases, with 14 bases between them. The CDR3 loop spans 13 amino acids. The CDR3 region is CASSRQGLFEQFF. CDR3 DNA sequence: TGTGCCAGCAGTCGGCAGGGTCTATTTGAGCAGTTCTTC.

This chain connects TRBV7-2 to TRBJ1-1; no definite D call. The CDR3 spans 14 residues. Deletions cut 1 base from V and 4 bases from J, with 10 bases between. The V gene's germline CDR1 is SGHTA and CDR2 FQGNSA. The CDR3 coding sequence is TGTGCCAGCAGCTTAGGAAAAGGTAGCACTGAAGCTTTCTTT. Translation: CASSLGKGSTEAFF.

The chain carries TRBV20-1 and TRBJ2-7, with 7 positions matching TRBD1. Losses at the gene ends were 5 bases for V and 5 bases for J; bases not matched to a gene: 3. CDR3 length: 11 residues. Germline V lookup: CDR1 DFQATT, CDR2 SNEGSKA (reference sequence). CDR3 amino acids: CSAHRGNEQYF. In nucleotides, the CDR3 is TGCAGTGCTCACAGGGGCAACGAGCAGTACTTC.

This clone has a handful of counts. The V call is TRBV29-1, the J call TRBJ1-1; TRBD1 might be the D (5 bases). Germline assignment: CDR1 SQVTM and CDR2 ANQGSEA. This CDR3 has 11 amino acids. V was pared by 4 bases and J by 3 bases, with 6 bases between. The DNA for the CDR3 is TGCAGCGTTGGACAGTACACTGAAGCTTTCTTT. Protein product: CSVGQYTEAFF.

The chain has TRBV18 and TRBJ2-1; tentative D call: TRBD1 (6 bases). CDR1 KGHSH and CDR2 LQKENI come from the germline V gene. CDR3 length equals 14 residues. V lost 6 bases to trimming and J lost 5 bases, with 14 bases between them. The CDR3 DNA reads TGTGCCAGCTCCCCCGAGGCAGGGGACAATGAGCAGTTCTTC. Translating it yields CASSPEAGDNEQFF.

The chain has TRBV5-4 and TRBJ1-1, with D possibly TRBD1 on 5 matching bases. Trimming pared 5 bases from V and 2 bases from J, leaving 16 bases between. CDR3 length equals 15 residues. Germline CDR1 SGHNT, CDR2 YYREEE (reference sequence). The CDR3 DNA is TGTGCCAGCAGGGGGGGTCCCTCCGAAAACACTGAAGCTTTCTTT. It yields the protein CASRGGPSENTEAFF.

The chain carries TRBV28 and TRBJ1-2; 7 bases are shared with TRBD1. V dropped 3 bases and J dropped 8; count of bases not matched to a gene: 6. This CDR3 is built from 13 residues. Germline V gene sequence: CDR1 MDHEN, CDR2 SYDVKM. This CDR3 is CASSFGGGDGYTF. The CDR3 nucleotides are TGTGCCAGCAGTTTCGGAGGGGGCGACGGCTACACCTTC.

In DNA form, the CDR3 reads TGTGCCAGCTCACCACCGCTAACTTTAAACGAGCAGTACTTC. Amino acid sequence: CASSPPLTLNEQYF. The chain couples TRBV18 to TRBJ2-7, with D hard to call. Trimming removed 0 bases from V and 5 bases from J, with 11 bases in between. CDR3 length: 14 residues. Germline lookup yields CDR1 KGHSH and CDR2 LQKENI.

V gene TRBV11-1 combines with J gene TRBJ2-2; TRBD2 agrees at 9 bases. V was pared by 1 base and J by 4 bases, with 7 bases of the junction left unmatched. The CDR3 sequence is 17 residues long. Germline CDR1 is SGHAT and CDR2 is FQDESV (reference sequence). The CDR3 bases are TGTGCCAGCAGCTTAGGTGGCGGGAGGGCCGGCACCGGGGAGCTGTTTTTT. It is translated as CASSLGGGRAGTGELFF.

The rearrangement uses TRBV5-1 and TRBJ2-1, with 7 bases matching TRBD1. CDR1 and CDR2 (germline): SGHRS, YFSETQ. This CDR3 is built from 18 residues. V was pared by 5 bases and J by 0 bases, with 14 bases of the junction left unmatched. This chain's CDR3 is CASRWKTGAPSSYNEQFF. CDR3 bases: TGCGCCAGCAGGTGGAAAACAGGGGCTCCGAGCTCCTACAATGAGCAGTTCTTC.